This TCR beta chain was sequenced for a study of CD8 T cells in Susac syndrome. RNA in amounts of roughly 0.5 to 1 ug was reverse transcribed with random hexamers. TCRdb reprocessed the immunoSEQ multiplex PCR reads with MiXCR, giving one entry per CDR3 protein. The profile shows roughly 150,000 distinct CDR3 sequences, around 95% of them singletons. The CDR3 runs to 13 residues. Germline CDR1 is PRHDT and CDR2 is FYEKMQ (reference sequence). Between the trimmed V and J ends, which lost 4 bases and 4 bases, there was a span of 10 bases. CD8+ and CD4+ T cells circulating in blood were sequenced for TCR beta.

The sample was CD8+ T cells from PBMCs. This TCR was sampled from a human donor with multiple sclerosis. The chain carries TRBV13 and TRBJ2-5; the D is unclear. The CDR3 coding sequence is TGTGCCAGCAGCTCCGGTGGAAGAGAGACCCAGTACTTC. This gives the protein CASSSGGRETQYF.